The 8 T cell receptor beta chains given below trace back to one sample, sequenced in a study of neurological immune-mediated disorders (dated by TCRdb to between 2019 and 2020). The library was made by 5' RACE. TCRdb names Illumina HiSeq 2500 as the instrument used. TCRdb's own reprocessing of the public reads used fastp at Q25 and MiXCR and kept productive beta chains. Each entry merges the rows of one CDR3 protein and shows their most common DNA and genes. Here the sample has over 15,000 distinct CDR3 sequences; about a quarter occur a single time. The top ten clones comprise 30% to 40% of the sample. The sequenced material came from PBMCs. These receptors were obtained from a man aged 45-65 years with HTLV-1-associated myelopathy (HAM/TSP).

This clonotype was found a few times. The chain uses TRBV5-1 and TRBJ2-5; tentatively, D is TRBD2 (6 bases). Germline assignment: CDR1 SGHRS and CDR2 YFSETQ. V lost 4 bases and J 5 bases, leaving 15 bases between the germline ends. This CDR3 spans 14 amino acids. The CDR3 here is CASSQGLGGETQYF. In nucleotides, the CDR3 is TGCGCCAGCAGCCAGGGCCTCGGAGGGGAGACCCAGTACTTC.

The chain recombines TRBV12-3 or TRBV12-4 with TRBJ1-1; 7 bases agree with TRBD1. The CDR3 sequence is 14 residues long. Germline trimming cut 7 bases from V and 1 base from J; bases unmatched to any gene: 6. CDR3 DNA: TGTGCCAGCAATGACAGGGAGAAGAACACTGAAGCTTTCTTT. Translating it yields CASNDREKNTEAFF.

V usage is TRBV4-3 and J usage is TRBJ2-7; D not resolved. The length of the CDR3 is 15 residues. Germline CDR1 reads LGHNA; CDR2 reads YSLEER. V lost 0 bases and J 5 bases, leaving 14 bases between the germline ends. DNA for the CDR3: TGCGCCAGCAGCCAAGATTGGATAGGATCCGACGAGCAGTACTTC. Translating gives CASSQDWIGSDEQYF.

The chain carries TRBV24-1 and TRBJ2-7; tentatively, D is TRBD1 or TRBD2 (5 bases each). Germline values: CDR1 KGHDR, CDR2 SFDVKD. The CDR3 is 14 amino acids. V was shortened by 4 bases and J by 1 base, with 10 bases between the two germline ends. CDR3 DNA: TGTGCCACCAGTGAAACCGGGACGTCCTACGAGCAGTACTTC. Protein sequence: CATSETGTSYEQYF.

This clonotype came up a few times. J is TRBJ2-5 and V is TRBV7-2, with 8 bases aligning to TRBD2. The J segment lost 2 bases and the V segment lost 2 bases, leaving 7 bases of the junction unmatched. CDR1 and CDR2 (germline): SGHTA, FQGNSA. This CDR3 has 16 amino acids. In nucleotides, the CDR3 is TGTGCCAGCAGCTTAAACTCGCGGGGGGCACAAGAGACCCAGTACTTC. Its translation: CASSLNSRGAQETQYF.

The chain combines TRBV7-2 with TRBJ2-3; D is possibly TRBD1 (6 bases). CDR3 size: 15 residues. Germline CDR1 and CDR2: SGHTA and FQGNSA. The V end was cut by 3 bases, the J end by 2 bases, with 12 bases between. CDR3 sequence: CASSLRTAVTDTQYF. Here the CDR3 DNA reads TGTGCCAGCAGCTTGAGGACAGCTGTCACAGATACGCAGTATTTT.

This clonotype was recorded a few times. The chain links TRBV5-6 to TRBJ2-7; a weak D match, TRBD1 (5 bases). V shed 4 bases and J shed 5 bases, with 22 bases lying between them. CDR1 SGHDT and CDR2 YYEEEE come from the germline V gene. The length of the CDR3 is 16 residues. The CDR3: CASSLKTALGSDEQYF. The CDR3, as DNA: TGTGCCAGCAGCCTTAAGACAGCTCTAGGGTCCGACGAGCAGTACTTC.

The genes are TRBV6-5 and TRBJ2-7, with 10 bases identical to TRBD1. The CDR3 contains 14 residues. The germline gives CDR1 MNHEY, CDR2 SVGAGI. J lost 7 bases, V lost 6 bases, and 9 bases had no gene match. CDR3 residues: CASRDRGLAEEQYF. CDR3 DNA sequence: TGTGCCAGCAGAGACAGGGGGCTGGCGGAAGAGCAGTACTTC.